The next 29 T cell receptor beta chains were all read from a single sample in a study of blood T cell repertoires in COVID-19. Measured with immunoSEQ multiplex PCR; TCRdb has only the in-frame clones, and not every one. The sample yields around 57,000 clones, around nine tenths seen once. The sample taken for sequencing was peripheral blood. These receptors were taken from a woman at least 80 years old with active COVID-19.

The chain recombines TRBV7-2 with TRBJ2-1, with 9 positions matching TRBD2. Germline V gives CDR1 SGHTA, CDR2 FQGNSA. V was clipped by 5 bases and J by 4 bases; unmatched bases: 9. The CDR3 loop spans 16 amino acids. DNA for the CDR3: TGTGCCAGCAGCCGCTGGCCTAGCGGGGAGTACAATGAGCAGTTCTTC. The encoded protein is CASSRWPSGEYNEQFF.

The chain recombines TRBV19 with TRBJ2-1; the match to TRBD2 covers 11 bases. This CDR3 spans 15 amino acids. The germline CDR1 and CDR2 sequences are LNHDA and SQIVND (reference sequence). Germline trimming cut 7 bases from V and 8 bases from J; bases unmatched to any gene: 10. The DNA of the CDR3 is TGTGCCAGTACCAAAAAACTAGCGGGGGCATATGAGCAGTTCTTC. Translation: CASTKKLAGAYEQFF. The full variable domain, in which reference TRBV19 and TRBJ2-1 provide the parts outside the CDR3, is DGGITQSPKYLFRKEGQNVTLSCEQNLNHDAMYWYRQDPGQGLRLIYYSQIVNDFQKGDIAEGYSVSREKKESFPLTVTSAQKNPTAFYLCASTKKLAGAYEQFFGPGTRLTVL.

This rearrangement joins TRBV19 to TRBJ2-5; no definite D call. CDR1 and CDR2 (germline): LNHDA, SQIVND (reference sequence). V lost 0 bases, J lost 3 bases, and 5 bases lay in between. This CDR3 spans 13 amino acids. Written as DNA, the CDR3 is TGTGCCAGTAGTATAGACTCCGAAGAGACCCAGTACTTC. Protein: CASSIDSEETQYF.

This chain joins TRBV7-9 and TRBJ2-3; 11 bases align to TRBD2. This CDR3 contains 15 residues. Germline CDR1 and CDR2: SEHNR and FQNEAQ (reference sequence). The trim removed 6 bases at V and 1 base at J, leaving 3 bases unmatched. This CDR3 reads CASRSLAGGTDTQYF. The CDR3, as DNA: TGTGCCAGCAGGTCACTAGCGGGGGGCACAGATACGCAGTATTTT.

Note on this clone: Mismatch with germline at one junction end may stem from a read error. The rearrangement uses TRBV7-7 and TRBJ2-1; TRBD2 aligns across 14 bases. This CDR3 comprises 16 residues. Germline CDR1 and CDR2: SSHAT and FNYEAQ (reference sequence). The CDR3 loop reads CASSPPTSGGAAEQFF. CDR3 in DNA: TGTGCTAGCAGCCCCCCGACTAGCGGGGGGGCCGCTGAGCAGTTCTTC.

This chain uses TRBV11-2 with TRBJ1-1; the D gene is possibly TRBD1 (6 bases). Per germline, CDR1 SGHAT and CDR2 FQNNGV. The V gene lost 3 bases and the J gene lost 7 bases, with 18 bases spanning the gap. The CDR3 sequence is 15 residues long. CDR3 nucleotides: TGTGCCAGCAGCTTCGGGTCAGGACAGACCTATGAAGCTTTCTTT. It codes for CASSFGSGQTYEAFF.

V and J are TRBV29-1 and TRBJ2-7, with TRBD1 identical over 8 bases. Germline CDR1 SQVTM, CDR2 ANQGSEA. The CDR3 has 14 residues. V gave up 4 bases and J gave up 6 bases; unmatched junction bases: 11. CDR3 in amino acids: CSVGSGQVSGEQYF. The CDR3 nucleotides are TGCAGCGTTGGTTCGGGACAGGTTTCAGGCGAGCAGTACTTC.

The gene calls are TRBV27 and TRBJ1-2; no definite D call. Trimming removed 5 bases at V and 2 bases at J, with 9 bases between. The CDR3 length is 13 residues. CDR1 MNHEY and CDR2 SMNVEV come from the germline V gene (reference sequence). This CDR3 reads CASSLDSNYGYTF. The DNA of the CDR3 is TGTGCCAGCAGTCTCGACTCCAACTATGGCTACACCTTC.

V gene TRBV5-1 combines with J gene TRBJ2-1; 8 bases line up with TRBD2. Germline values: CDR1 SGHRS, CDR2 YFSETQ. This CDR3 has 13 residues. V lost 4 bases to trimming and J lost 16 bases; unmatched junction nucleotides: 13. DNA for the CDR3: TGCGCCAGCAGCGCCTCTCCGGGACTAGGATCCTTCTTC. Its protein product is CASSASPGLGSFF.

The chain carries TRBV6-2 or TRBV6-3 and TRBJ2-5, with 9 bases aligning to TRBD2. From germline, CDR1 is MNHEY and CDR2 SVGEGT. The CDR3 loop spans 15 amino acids. Germline trimming cut 1 base from V and 5 bases from J; bases unmatched to any gene: 5. CDR3 protein: CASSYWAGGLETQYF. CDR3 bases: TGTGCCAGCAGTTACTGGGCGGGGGGGCTTGAGACCCAGTACTTC.

The chain recombines TRBV5-1 with TRBJ2-3, with TRBD2 matching 8 bases. Germline CDR1 and CDR2: SGHRS and YFSETQ. J gave up 1 base and V 0 bases, and 4 bases lay outside the gene matches. CDR3 length: 16 amino acids. The CDR3 sequence: CASSLGQAGGTDTQYF. As DNA, the CDR3 is TGCGCCAGCAGCTTGGGCCAAGCGGGGGGCACAGATACGCAGTATTTT.

This chain connects TRBV5-4 to TRBJ2-7; tentatively, D is TRBD1 (5 bases). CDR1 and CDR2 (germline): SGHNT, YYREEE (reference sequence). The ends were cut back, 0 bases at V and 6 bases at J, with 7 bases in the middle. The CDR3 covers 12 residues. The CDR3 reads CASSLAQGEQYF. CDR3 nucleotide sequence: TGTGCCAGCAGCTTGGCCCAGGGCGAGCAGTACTTC.

The chain combines TRBV11-2 with TRBJ1-1, with no clear D. The germline V gene encodes CDR1 SGHAT and CDR2 FQNNGV. The V and J ends lost 2 bases and 4 bases respectively, with 11 bases between them. The CDR3 contains 14 residues. The CDR3 DNA sequence: TGTGCCAGCAGCTTAAATAAGGGAGGCACTGAAGCTTTCTTT. Translating it yields CASSLNKGGTEAFF.

V usage is TRBV11-2 and J usage is TRBJ2-7, with 15 bases lining up with TRBD2. There are 16 residues in the CDR3. Germline V CDR1 and CDR2: SGHAT, FQNNGV. Losses at the gene ends were 3 bases for V and 7 bases for J; bases not matched to a gene: 7. Here the CDR3 reads CASSFSPGLAGGEQYF. In nucleotides, the CDR3 is TGTGCCAGCAGCTTTTCACCGGGACTAGCGGGGGGTGAGCAGTACTTC.

This clone was observed a handful of times. The rearrangement uses TRBV5-1 and TRBJ1-4; maybe TRBD1 (5 bases). Germline CDR1 SGHRS, CDR2 YFSETQ. This CDR3 is 14 amino acids long. The V gene lost 0 bases and the J gene lost 6 bases, with 9 bases spanning the gap. The CDR3 nucleotides read TGCGCCAGCAGCTTGGCAGGGTTATATGAAAAACTGTTTTTT. It specifies CASSLAGLYEKLFF.

The V call is TRBV6-5, the J call TRBJ1-4, with D possibly TRBD1 on 6 matching bases. CDR3 length: 13 residues. The germline CDR1 and CDR2 sequences are MNHEY and SVGAGI. V gave up 7 bases and J gave up 3 bases, with 9 bases separating them. The DNA for the CDR3 is TGTGCCAGCAAACAGGGATCTAATGAAAAACTGTTTTTT. It translates to CASKQGSNEKLFF.

V and J are TRBV5-1 and TRBJ2-5, with 14 positions matching TRBD2. CDR3 length: 15 amino acids. Trimming removed 4 bases from V and 4 bases from J; junction bases left unmatched: 3. Germline V gives CDR1 SGHRS, CDR2 YFSETQ. CDR3 residues: CASSMTSGGAETQYF. DNA for the CDR3: TGCGCCAGCAGCATGACTAGCGGGGGGGCAGAGACCCAGTACTTC.

The chain links TRBV19 to TRBJ1-6; possible D gene TRBD1, 5 bases. CDR1 is LNHDA, CDR2 SQIVND, per germline (reference sequence). Trimming pared 5 bases from V and 5 bases from J, leaving 10 bases between. The CDR3 is 14 residues long. As DNA, the CDR3 is TGTGCCAGTAGTCCGGGACTGAATAATTCACCCCTCCACTTT. Its translation is CASSPGLNNSPLHF.

The chain has TRBV6-2 or TRBV6-3 and TRBJ1-1, with D hard to call. The CDR3 consists of 19 residues. The ends were cut back, 2 bases at V and 1 base at J, with 23 bases in the middle. CDR1 and CDR2 from the germline V gene are MNHEY and SVGEGT. The CDR3 sequence: CASSYPWIWAHPTNTEAFF. CDR3 sequence (DNA): TGTGCCAGCAGTTACCCATGGATATGGGCCCACCCGACGAACACTGAAGCTTTCTTT.

This chain links TRBV27 with TRBJ1-5, with TRBD1 identical over 8 bases. The CDR3 contains 17 residues. V was clipped by 4 bases and J by 4 bases; unmatched bases: 12. Germline CDR1 MNHEY, CDR2 SMNVEV (reference sequence). The CDR3 region has the DNA TGTGCCAGCAGTTCCCGGGCCCTGGGACAGGCAAATCAGCCCCAGCATTTT. Translating gives CASSSRALGQANQPQHF.

The chain couples TRBV27 to TRBJ2-5; 10 nucleotides line up with TRBD2. The CDR3 extends over 14 amino acids. Germline trimming cut 5 bases from V and 2 bases from J; bases unmatched to any gene: 2. Germline assignment: CDR1 MNHEY and CDR2 SMNVEV (reference sequence). The CDR3 DNA follows: TGTGCCAGCAGTAATAGCGGGGGGCAAGAGACCCAGTACTTC. Amino acid sequence: CASSNSGGQETQYF.

The chain joins TRBV7-2 to TRBJ2-7; 7 nucleotides align to TRBD2. The CDR3 has 14 amino acids. Trimming took 1 base from V and 6 from J; bases not matched to a gene: 6. Germline V gene sequence: CDR1 SGHTA, CDR2 FQGNSA. The CDR3 DNA is TGTGCCAGCAGCTTAGGGGGTTCGGGGGGCGAGCAGTACTTC. It is translated as CASSLGGSGGEQYF.

The V gene is TRBV3-1 (or the pseudogene TRBV3-2), the J gene TRBJ1-5; TRBD1 aligns across 9 bases. The CDR3 consists of 14 residues. CDR1 and CDR2 from the germline V gene are LGHDT and YNNKEL (reference sequence). The V gene end was trimmed by 4 bases and the J gene end by 6 bases; junction bases not matched to a gene: 4. The CDR3 spells CASSPGQGPQPQHF. In DNA, the CDR3 is TGTGCCAGCAGCCCAGGACAGGGGCCTCAGCCCCAGCATTTT.

This chain joins TRBV5-4 and TRBJ2-1, with D maybe TRBD2 (5 bases). Germline CDR1 SGHNT, CDR2 YYREEE (reference sequence). The CDR3 extends over 14 amino acids. Trimming took off 2 bases at V and 7 bases at J, with 13 bases between the two ends. The DNA for the CDR3 is TGTGCCAGCAGCTTCCCCCGAGGGTCTAATGAGCAGTTCTTC. Its translation is CASSFPRGSNEQFF.

The table lists this clone with a few counts. The chain uses TRBV9 and TRBJ1-6; 7 positions agree with TRBD1. J lost 9 bases, V lost 5 bases, and 8 bases had no gene match. CDR3 length: 14 amino acids. Looked up from germline, CDR1 is SGDLS and CDR2 is YYNGEE. This CDR3 reads CASSSTGWGSPLHF. The CDR3 nucleotides are TGTGCCAGCAGTTCGACAGGGTGGGGTTCACCCCTCCACTTT.

This rearrangement joins TRBV3-1 (or the pseudogene TRBV3-2) to TRBJ2-5, with D maybe TRBD2 (6 bases). Germline V gene sequence: CDR1 LGHDT, CDR2 YNNKEL (reference sequence). V was clipped by 3 bases and J by 5 bases, with 13 bases between them. The CDR3 totals 14 residues. The DNA of the CDR3 is TGTGCCAGCAGCCAGCGGGGAGGTGCGGAGACCCAGTACTTC. This sequence encodes CASSQRGGAETQYF.

The chain links TRBV7-3 to TRBJ2-1, with D perhaps TRBD2 (6 bases). Trimming removed 4 bases at V and 0 bases at J, with 10 bases between. Germline loops: CDR1 SGHTA, CDR2 FQGTGA. The CDR3 length is 15 residues. The CDR3 nucleotides read TGTGCCAGCAGCTCCGGGGGTAGCTCCTACAATGAGCAGTTCTTC. It translates to CASSSGGSSYNEQFF.

This clone appeared many times. The chain combines TRBV6-6 with TRBJ1-6, with a possible D match to TRBD1 (5 bases). Germline CDR1 and CDR2: MNHNY and SVGAGI (reference sequence). V was shortened by 2 bases and J by 8 bases, with 10 bases between the two germline ends. The CDR3 runs to 14 residues. The CDR3 coding sequence is TGTGCCAGCAGTTACCAGTTGACAGATTCACCCCTCCACTTT. It is translated as CASSYQLTDSPLHF.

The chain carries TRBV5-1 and TRBJ2-5; D is undetermined. Germline assignment: CDR1 SGHRS and CDR2 YFSETQ. Trimming took 0 bases from V and 2 from J, leaving 8 bases between them. The CDR3 is made up of 14 amino acids. CDR3 DNA: TGCGCCAGCAGCTTGGACACAGTTCAAGAGACCCAGTACTTC. Translation: CASSLDTVQETQYF.